This T cell receptor (beta chain) stems from a study of CD8 T cells in ankylosing spondylitis (dated by TCRdb to 2016 to 2017). At the level of the whole study: The study profiled T cell receptor beta repertoires in healthy donors and ankylosing spondylitis patients to find disease-linked TCR variants. The whole study cohort included 108 healthy donors and roughly 24 ankylosing spondylitis patients. Peripheral blood samples were taken, and synovial fluid was additionally collected from ankylosing spondylitis patients.

V and J are trimmed by 0 bases and 3 bases, and the gene matches miss 4 bases of the junction. The CDR3 runs 14 residues from the cysteine to the phenylalanine. Just CDR3 DNA is preserved here, 42 bases in frame from base 1. In the germline V gene (reference sequence), CDR1 corresponds to DFQATT and CDR2 to SNEGSKA. Note on this clonotype: Its antigen is still unknown. No clone much larger than this one lies a single base away; base qualities are absent.

The study at large found these results: Some motif variants were previously reported in synovial fluid and blood of reactive arthritis patients, suggesting common disease-initiation mechanisms. The disease-linked clones were reported to be significantly enriched in matched synovial fluid samples from ankylosing spondylitis patients. The disease-linked clones showed a CD8+ phenotype and occurred at relatively low frequencies in peripheral blood. A TCR beta motif made up of several highly homologous amino acid variants appeared to be characteristic of blood from ankylosing spondylitis patients.

TCRdb shows the sequencer as Illumina HiSeq 2500. TCR beta libraries were prepared by quantitative 5'-RACE with molecular barcodes. Per the source publication's procedure: To identify disease-linked TCR variants, a new computational method was used, one built on a probabilistic model of VDJ rearrangement. TCRdb reworked the public reads: Q25 trimming with fastp, MiXCR clone assembly, productive beta chains retained. Each CDR3 protein gets just one entry, which takes the most common genes and DNA from the rows behind it. The V and J calls reflect TCRdb's pipeline rather than the authors' work. This sample has 350,000 to 450,000 distinct CDR3 sequences in its table, and approximately 22% of those were observed once. The ten biggest clones cover under 15% of the sample.

This TCR was recovered from a male donor with ankylosing spondylitis or in good health (not recorded which). This chain joins TRBV20-1 to TRBJ2-5; TRBD2 aligns with 7 central bases. Material for sequencing was blood, either unsorted or a sorted T cell fraction (not recorded which). The CDR3 reads as follows: CSARDPGREETQYF. The DNA sequence is as follows: TGCAGTGCTAGAGATCCGGGGAGGGAAGAGACCCAGTACTTC.